This TCR beta chain was sequenced for a study of blood T cell repertoires in COVID-19. As for the study in general: Sources were T cells, B-cell-depleted T cells, or PBMCs; the material itself was cDNA or gDNA.

Enrolled through a virtual design, the participants were between 18 and 89 years of age and came from 24 US areas. CDR1 and CDR2 from the germline V gene are DFQATT and SNEGSKA (reference sequence). Trimming shortened V by 1 base and J by 6 bases, and 5 bases separated the two germline ends. This CDR3 spans 11 amino acids. Data came from immunoSEQ multiplex PCR; TCRdb stores just in-frame clones and leaves some out. Seen here are about 380,000 clones, 70% to 90% observed once, and the top ten hold about 1.2%. The rearrangement uses TRBV20-1 and TRBJ2-3; tentative D call: TRBD2 (5 bases). Sequenced material: PBMCs or T cells enriched from blood (not recorded which). This TCR derives from a young woman who had recovered from COVID-19. The CDR3 sequence is CSARGRDTQYF. In DNA, the CDR3 is TGCAGTGCTAGAGGGAGGGATACGCAGTATTTT.